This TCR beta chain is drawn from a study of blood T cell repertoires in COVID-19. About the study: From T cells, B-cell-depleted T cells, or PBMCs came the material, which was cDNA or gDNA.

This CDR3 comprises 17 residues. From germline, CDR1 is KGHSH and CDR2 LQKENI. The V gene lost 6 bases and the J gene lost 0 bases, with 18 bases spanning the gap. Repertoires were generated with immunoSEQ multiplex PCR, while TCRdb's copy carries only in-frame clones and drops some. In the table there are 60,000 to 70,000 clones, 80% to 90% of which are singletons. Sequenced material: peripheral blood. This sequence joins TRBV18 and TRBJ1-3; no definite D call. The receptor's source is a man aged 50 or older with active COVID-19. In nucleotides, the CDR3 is TGTGCCAGCTCCTCACCCACGGAGCTCTACTCTGGAAACACCATATATTTT. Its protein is CASSSPTELYSGNTIYF. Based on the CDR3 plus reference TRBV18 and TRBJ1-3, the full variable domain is NAGVMQNPRHLVRRRGQEARLRCSPMKGHSHVYWYRQLPEEGLKFMVYLQKENIIDESGMPKERFSAEFPKEGPSILRIQQVVRGDSAAYFCASSSPTELYSGNTIYFGEGSWLTVV.